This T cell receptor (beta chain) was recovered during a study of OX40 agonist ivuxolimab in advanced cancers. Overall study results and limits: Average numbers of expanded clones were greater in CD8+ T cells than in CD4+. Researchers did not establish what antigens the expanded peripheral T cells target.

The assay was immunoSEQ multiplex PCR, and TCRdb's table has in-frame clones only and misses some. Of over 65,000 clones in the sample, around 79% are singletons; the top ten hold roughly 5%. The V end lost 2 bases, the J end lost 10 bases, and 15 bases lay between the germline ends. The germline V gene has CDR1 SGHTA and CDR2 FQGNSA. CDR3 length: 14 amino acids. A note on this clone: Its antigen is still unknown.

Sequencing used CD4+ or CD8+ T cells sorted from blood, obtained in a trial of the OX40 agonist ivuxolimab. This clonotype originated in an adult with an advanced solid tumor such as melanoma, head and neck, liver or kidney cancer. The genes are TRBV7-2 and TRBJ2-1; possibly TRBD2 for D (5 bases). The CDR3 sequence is CASSLTVGESEQFF. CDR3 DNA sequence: TGTGCCAGCAGCTTAACCGTCGGGGAGTCGGAGCAGTTCTTC.